The rows below give T cell receptor beta chains drawn from one sample of a study of graft-versus-host responses after intestinal transplantation. Data came from immunoSEQ multiplex PCR; TCRdb stores just in-frame clones and leaves some out. The sample lists 20,000 to 30,000 clones; approximately 87% were seen once. The source material was PBMCs, sampled approximately four weeks after intestinal transplant. These receptors all stem from a human patient who received an intestinal transplant, so some T cells may come from the graft donor. Both conserved end residues are part of each CDR3. A D gene is named only where the DNA matches it firmly. The listing skips clone size in some rows; elsewhere it reads once, few, many or a size class.

d_call clone_size j_call v_call cdr3_nt cdr3_aa
TRBD1 NA TRBJ2-5 TRBV6-1 TGTGCCAGCAGTGAAAGCTTACAGGGGGCCCCAGAGACCCAGTACTTC CASSESLQGAPETQYF
TRBD2 NA TRBJ2-3 TRBV27 TGTGCCAGCAGTTTACGAGGCCTAGCGGGTTTGGGCACAGATACGCAGTATTTT CASSLRGLAGLGTDTQYF
TRBD1 NA TRBJ1-6 TRBV14 TGTGCCAGCAGCTCCCGGGACAGGGCGGGTTCACCCCTCCACTTT CASSSRDRAGSPLHF
NA few TRBJ2-1 TRBV5-1 TGCGCCAGCAGCTTGGGTGGGGCGGCTACTTCCTACAATGAGCAGTTCTTC CASSLGGAATSYNEQFF
NA NA TRBJ2-5 TRBV10-1 TGCGCCAACCTTAGGGGGGGGGAGACCCAGTACTTC CANLRGGETQYF
TRBD2 NA TRBJ2-1 TRBV5-1 TGCGCCAGCAGCTTGACTAGCGGGAGGAGCTCCTACAATGAGCAGTTCTTC CASSLTSGRSSYNEQFF
NA NA TRBJ2-7 TRBV27 TGTGCCAGCAGTTTTTCCTTTAGCGGCTCCTACGAGCAGTACTTC CASSFSFSGSYEQYF
NA NA TRBJ2-1 TRBV10-3 TGTGCCATCAGTGGAGTGGGGAGCTCCTACAATGAGCAGTTCTTC CAISGVGSSYNEQFF
NA once TRBJ2-1 TRBV6-5 TGTGCCAGCAGTTACCCGCTAGCCGGGTCTGAGCAGTTCTTC CASSYPLAGSEQFF
TRBD2 once TRBJ2-5 TRBV9 TGTGCCAGCAGCGTAGTAGCGGGGGGCCAAGAGACCCAGTACTTC CASSVVAGGQETQYF
NA NA TRBJ1-6 TRBV6-4 TGTGCCAGCAGTGTCGGCAGGGAGTCACCCCTCCACTTT CASSVGRESPLHF
NA NA TRBJ2-7 TRBV4-1 TGCGCCAGCAGCCAAGATTACGGACTCTACGAGCAGTACTTC CASSQDYGLYEQYF
NA few TRBJ2-7 TRBV11-2 TGTGCCAGCAGCTTATTCGGCGGGTCCACCTACGAGCAGTACTTC CASSLFGGSTYEQYF
NA NA TRBJ1-2 TRBV29-1 TGCAGCGTTGAGAGGGGGGAGTATAACTATGGCTACACCTTC CSVERGEYNYGYTF
NA NA TRBJ2-7 TRBV12-5 TGTGCTAGTGCCACCCTCTACGAGCAGTACTTC CASATLYEQYF
NA NA TRBJ1-1 TRBV21-1 TGTGCCAGCAGCAATAGGGGAAGACGTATGGATATGAACACTGAAGCTTTCTTT CASSNRGRRMDMNTEAFF
NA NA TRBJ2-7 TRBV12-1 TGTGCCAGCAGCCTCCCCTACGAGCAGTACTTC CASSLPYEQYF
NA NA TRBJ1-1 TRBV27 TGTGCCACCGCGAGGGGGGGGACTGAAGCTTTCTTT CATARGGTEAFF
NA NA TRBJ2-5 TRBV5-1 TGCGCCAGCAGCTTGGGGACCCCACGAGGGGAGACCCAGTACTTC CASSLGTPRGETQYF
TRBD1 NA TRBJ2-7 TRBV5-1 TGCGCCAGCAGCTTGGCCCTGACAGGGGCGAGAACCTACGAGCAGTACTTC CASSLALTGARTYEQYF
TRBD1 NA TRBJ2-7 TRBV7-9 TGTGCCAGCAGCTTAGCGGGACAGGGTGAAAGGGGGCAGTACTTC CASSLAGQGERGQYF
TRBD1 NA TRBJ1-1 TRBV28 TGTGCCAGCAGCTACGACAGGGAGGGTTGGGCTTTCTTT CASSYDREGWAFF
NA NA TRBJ1-4 TRBV5-1 TGCGCCAGCAGCTTGCCAACAGGGTATAATGAAAAACTGTTTTTT CASSLPTGYNEKLFF
NA NA TRBJ2-7 TRBV7-6 TGTGCCAGCAGCCAGCGCGGGGAAAGGCCCGAGCAGTACTTC CASSQRGERPEQYF
NA NA TRBJ2-7 TRBV11-2 TGTGCCAGCAGCTTATTTCGGCGGAACGAGCAGTACTTC CASSLFRRNEQYF
TRBD2 few TRBJ2-2 TRBV28 TGTGCCAGCAGCCTAGCGGGAGGGGTCCTGGGCGGGGAGCTGTTTTTT CASSLAGGVLGGELFF
NA NA TRBJ2-5 TRBV9 TGTGCCAGCAGCCCCAGACTTGACTACCAAGAGACCCAGTACTTC CASSPRLDYQETQYF
TRBD1 once TRBJ1-1 TRBV28 TGTGCCAGCAGTCCCCGACAGGGGGCATGGACTGAAGCTTTCTTT CASSPRQGAWTEAFF
NA NA TRBJ2-5 TRBV6-5 TGTGCCAGCAATCCCCCAAAAGAGACCCAGTACTTC CASNPPKETQYF
NA NA TRBJ2-7 TRBV9 TGTGCCAGCAGCGTAGGCATGTCCTACGAGCAGTACTTC CASSVGMSYEQYF
TRBD2 NA TRBJ2-1 TRBV14 TGTGCCAGCAGCCCCAGGGCAGGACCCGGGACTAGCGGGAGAAACAGGGGGAATGAGCAGTTCTTC CASSPRAGPGTSGRNRGNEQFF
TRBD1 NA TRBJ1-2 TRBV7-9 TGTGCCAGCAGCTTAACAGGGGAAGGTGGCTACACCTTC CASSLTGEGGYTF
TRBD2 NA TRBJ2-1 TRBV2 TGTGCCAGCAGTGGACGAGGACTAGCGGGGGGGCATGTCAATGAGCAGTTCTTC CASSGRGLAGGHVNEQFF
NA NA TRBJ1-1 TRBV5-5 TGTGCCAGCAGCTTGGACAGGGACACTGAAGCTTTCTTT CASSLDRDTEAFF
NA NA TRBJ1-5 TRBV4-1 TGCGCCAGCAGCCAAGATCTTTCTCAGGGCCAGCATTTT CASSQDLSQGQHF
TRBD1 NA TRBJ1-5 TRBV27 TGTGCCAGCAGCTACGGGACAGGGGCCGAGGGCAATCAGCCCCAGCATTTT CASSYGTGAEGNQPQHF
TRBD2 NA TRBJ2-1 TRBV7-2 TGTGCCAGCAGCTTAGTCAGCGGGGGGGTCCCCTACAATGAGCAGTTCTTC CASSLVSGGVPYNEQFF
TRBD1 NA TRBJ1-2 TRBV7-2 TGTGCCAGCAGCTTACCTGTGGACAGGGTCAAATTAGAGTATGGCTACACCTTC CASSLPVDRVKLEYGYTF
NA NA TRBJ2-7 TRBV7-8 TGTGCCAGCAGCTTAGGACTAGGCAGGTCCTACGAGCAGTACTTC CASSLGLGRSYEQYF
NA NA TRBJ1-2 TRBV5-1 TGCGCCAGCAGCTCGACAGACCTTAACTATGGCTACACCTTC CASSSTDLNYGYTF
TRBD2 NA TRBJ2-7 TRBV9 TGTGCCAGCAGCGTTCGGACTAGCGGGACCCACGAGCAGTACTTC CASSVRTSGTHEQYF